This T cell receptor (beta chain) was sequenced for a study of T cells in Graves' hyperthyroidism and ophthalmopathy. Study results and caveats: Ophthalmopathy and stable hyperthyroidism were told apart by a 13 V-J model.

TCR beta CDR3 regions were amplified from RNA. HTBI primers were the set used in a first-round RT-PCR of the TCR CDR3. MiXCR, run by TCRdb on the multiplex PCR reads, gives a single entry per CDR3 protein. The table records about 98,000 distinct CDR3 sequences, approximately 42% of them present only once. Lactation, pregnancy, other autoimmune disease or uncontrolled infection excluded patients. There are many counts of this clonotype. Its antigen is not identified. Specimen: peripheral blood or thyroid tissue (not recorded which). The TCR was taken from a woman aged 25 to 39 with Graves' hyperthyroidism.

In DNA, the CDR3 is TGTGCCAGCAGTAAAAGACAGGGGTCGACCTATGGCTACACCTTC. Encoded protein: CASSKRQGSTYGYTF. This chain joins TRBV5-5 and TRBJ1-2, with 8 bases matching TRBD1. The V and J ends lost 5 bases and 4 bases, in that order; junction bases with no gene match: 10. The CDR3 spans 15 residues. Germline lookup yields CDR1 SGHKS and CDR2 YYEKEE (reference sequence).